The 2 T cell receptor beta chains below all came from one sample that was sequenced in a study of T cells in women clearing cervical HPV infection. Clones were read by immunoSEQ multiplex PCR, and TCRdb kept only the in-frame ones, dropping some. The table lists 36,000 or so clones. Sequencing was carried out using blood buffy coat. These receptors all stem from a woman between 18 and 69 years old with a cervical HPV16 infection that either progressed to CIN3+ or cleared (not recorded which).

Concerning this clone: Sequencing ends 3 residues short of the CDR3 end; the germline J gene provides the rest. V gene TRBV7-2 combines with J gene TRBJ1-2, with 7 nucleotides matching TRBD1. Germline V gene lookup returns CDR1 SGHTA and CDR2 FQGNSA. The CDR3 runs to 14 residues. CDR3 amino acids: CASSSRDRKVDYTF. The DNA read from the CDR3 is TGTGCCAGCAGCTCCCGGGACAGAAAAGTCGAC.

Comments on this clone: The read gets to within 3 residues of the CDR3 end, and the germline J gene fills in the rest. J is TRBJ2-2 and V is TRBV20-1, with TRBD1 identical over 8 bases. This CDR3 comprises 16 residues. Germline V CDR1 and CDR2: DFQATT, SNEGSKA (reference sequence). This chain's CDR3 is CSARPGQGAYNSPLFF. Partial CDR3 DNA: TGCAGTGCTAGACCCGGACAGGGCGCCTATAATTCACCG.